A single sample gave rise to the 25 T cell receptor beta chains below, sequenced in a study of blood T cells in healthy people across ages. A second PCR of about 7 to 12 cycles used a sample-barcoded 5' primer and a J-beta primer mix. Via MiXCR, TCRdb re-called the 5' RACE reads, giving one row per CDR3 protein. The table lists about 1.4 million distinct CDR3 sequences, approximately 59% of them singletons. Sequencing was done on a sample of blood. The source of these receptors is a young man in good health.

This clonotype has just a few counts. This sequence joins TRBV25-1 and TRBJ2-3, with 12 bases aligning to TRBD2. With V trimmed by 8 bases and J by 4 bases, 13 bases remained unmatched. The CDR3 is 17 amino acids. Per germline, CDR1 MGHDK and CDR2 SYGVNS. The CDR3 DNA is TGTGCCAGCGTACTAGCGGGGGGCCGAGGTAAACCAGATACGCAGTATTTT. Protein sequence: CASVLAGGRGKPDTQYF.

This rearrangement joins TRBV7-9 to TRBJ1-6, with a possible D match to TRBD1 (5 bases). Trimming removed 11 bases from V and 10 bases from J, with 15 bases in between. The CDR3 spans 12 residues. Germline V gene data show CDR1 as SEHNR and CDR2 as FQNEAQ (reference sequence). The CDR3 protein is CAASGDQSPLHF. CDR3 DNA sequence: TGTGCCGCTTCCGGGGACCAATCACCCCTCCACTTT.

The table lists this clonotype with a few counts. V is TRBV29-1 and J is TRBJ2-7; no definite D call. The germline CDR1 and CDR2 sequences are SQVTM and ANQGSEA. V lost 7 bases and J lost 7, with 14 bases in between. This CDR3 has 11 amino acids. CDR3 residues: CSGLLGVEQYF. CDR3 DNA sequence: TGCAGCGGCTTACTTGGGGTGGAGCAGTACTTC.

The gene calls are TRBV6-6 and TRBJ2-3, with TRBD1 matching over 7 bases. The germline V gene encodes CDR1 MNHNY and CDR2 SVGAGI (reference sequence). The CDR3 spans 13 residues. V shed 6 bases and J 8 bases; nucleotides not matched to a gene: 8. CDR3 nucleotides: TGTGCCAGCAGCGAAACAGGGGCTGGTACGCAGTATTTT. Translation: CASSETGAGTQYF.

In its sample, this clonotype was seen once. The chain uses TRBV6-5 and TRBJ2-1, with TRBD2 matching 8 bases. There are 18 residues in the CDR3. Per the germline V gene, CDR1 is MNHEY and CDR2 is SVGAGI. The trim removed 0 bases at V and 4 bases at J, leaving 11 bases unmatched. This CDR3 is CASSYSTRGAGEYNEQFF. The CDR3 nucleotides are TGTGCCAGCAGTTACTCAACCCGCGGAGCGGGAGAATACAATGAGCAGTTCTTC.

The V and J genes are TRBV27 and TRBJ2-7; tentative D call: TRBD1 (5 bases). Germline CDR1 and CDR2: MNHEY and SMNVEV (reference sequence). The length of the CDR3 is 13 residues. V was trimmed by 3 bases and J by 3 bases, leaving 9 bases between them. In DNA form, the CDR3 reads TGTGCCAGCAGTTTCGTCCAGGGCTACGAGCAGTACTTC. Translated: CASSFVQGYEQYF.

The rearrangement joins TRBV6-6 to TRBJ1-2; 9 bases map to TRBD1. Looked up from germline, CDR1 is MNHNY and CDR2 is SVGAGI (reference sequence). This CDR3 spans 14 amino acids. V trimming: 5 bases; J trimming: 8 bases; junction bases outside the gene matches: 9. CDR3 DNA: TGTGCCAGCAGTGCCACAGGGGGCGCCCTGGGCTACACCTTC. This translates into CASSATGGALGYTF.

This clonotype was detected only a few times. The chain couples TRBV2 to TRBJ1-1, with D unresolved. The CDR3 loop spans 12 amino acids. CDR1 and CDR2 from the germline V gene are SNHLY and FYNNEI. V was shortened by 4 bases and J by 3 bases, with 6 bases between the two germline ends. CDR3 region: CASSVPYTEAFF. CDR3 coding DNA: TGTGCCAGCAGTGTTCCCTACACTGAAGCTTTCTTT.

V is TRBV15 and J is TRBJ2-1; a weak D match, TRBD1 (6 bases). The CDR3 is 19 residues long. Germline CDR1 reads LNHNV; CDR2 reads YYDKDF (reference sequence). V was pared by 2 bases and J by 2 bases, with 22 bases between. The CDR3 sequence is CATSRSRGNLTIAYNEQFF. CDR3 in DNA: TGTGCCACCAGCAGATCCAGGGGAAACCTCACAATTGCCTACAATGAGCAGTTCTTC.

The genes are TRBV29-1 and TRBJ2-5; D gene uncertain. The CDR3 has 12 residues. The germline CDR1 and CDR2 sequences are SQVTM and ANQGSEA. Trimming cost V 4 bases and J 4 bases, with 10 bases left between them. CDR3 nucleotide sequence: TGCAGCGTTGTACGTGCCCCAGAGACCCAGTACTTC. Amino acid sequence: CSVVRAPETQYF. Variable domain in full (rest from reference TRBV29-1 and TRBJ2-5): SAVISQKPSRDICQRGTSLTIQCQVDSQVTMMFWYRQQPGQSLTLIATANQGSEATYESGFVIDKFPISRPNLTFSTLTVSNMSPEDSSIYLCSVVRAPETQYFGPGTRLLVL.

The CDR3 loop is CASTPSGGRRADTQYF. In nucleotides, the CDR3 is TGCGCCAGCACCCCGAGTGGGGGGAGGAGGGCAGATACGCAGTATTTT. The rearrangement joins TRBV5-1 to TRBJ2-3; D may be TRBD2 (6 bases). Germline loops: CDR1 SGHRS, CDR2 YFSETQ. The CDR3 contains 16 residues. V lost 6 bases and J lost 4, with 21 bases in between. Based on the CDR3 plus reference TRBV5-1 and TRBJ2-3, the full variable domain is KAGVTQTPRYLIKTRGQQVTLSCSPISGHRSVSWYQQTPGQGLQFLFEYFSETQRNKGNFPGRFSGRQFSNSRSEMNVSTLELGDSALYLCASTPSGGRRADTQYFGPGTRLTVL.

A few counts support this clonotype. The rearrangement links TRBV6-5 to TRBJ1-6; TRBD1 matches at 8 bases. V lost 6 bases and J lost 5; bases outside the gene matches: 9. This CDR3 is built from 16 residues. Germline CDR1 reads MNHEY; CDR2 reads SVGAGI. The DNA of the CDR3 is TGTGCCAGCAGCGGACAGGGTGTACATGATAATTCACCCCTCCACTTT. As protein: CASSGQGVHDNSPLHF.

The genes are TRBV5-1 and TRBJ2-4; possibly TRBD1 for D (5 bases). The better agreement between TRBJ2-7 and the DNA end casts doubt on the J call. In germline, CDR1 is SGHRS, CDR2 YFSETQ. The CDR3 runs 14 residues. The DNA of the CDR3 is TGCGCCAGCAGCTTGGGACAGCCTAGAAACGAGCAGTACTTC. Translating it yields CASSLGQPRNEQYF.

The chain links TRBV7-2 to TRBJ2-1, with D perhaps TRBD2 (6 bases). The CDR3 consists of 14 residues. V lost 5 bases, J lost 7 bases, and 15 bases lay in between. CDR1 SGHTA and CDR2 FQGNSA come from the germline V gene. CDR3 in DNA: TGTGCCAGCAGCCCAAATAGGAGGGTAAATGAGCAGTTCTTC. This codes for CASSPNRRVNEQFF.

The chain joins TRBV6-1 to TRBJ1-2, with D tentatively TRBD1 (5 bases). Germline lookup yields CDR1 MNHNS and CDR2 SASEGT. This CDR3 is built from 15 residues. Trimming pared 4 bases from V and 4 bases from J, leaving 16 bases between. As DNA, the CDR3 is TGTGCCAGCAGTGGACGCAGGGCCGATCCCTATGGCTACACCTTC. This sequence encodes CASSGRRADPYGYTF.

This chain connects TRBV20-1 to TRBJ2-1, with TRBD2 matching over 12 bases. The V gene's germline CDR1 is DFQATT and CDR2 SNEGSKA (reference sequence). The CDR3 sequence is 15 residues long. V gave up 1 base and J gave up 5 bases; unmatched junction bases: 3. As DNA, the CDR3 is TGCAGTGCTAGAGGGGCTAGCGGGAGGGACAATGAGCAGTTCTTC. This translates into CSARGASGRDNEQFF.

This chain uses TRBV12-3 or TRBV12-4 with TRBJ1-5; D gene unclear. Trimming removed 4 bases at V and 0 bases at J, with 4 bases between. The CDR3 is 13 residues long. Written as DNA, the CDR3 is TGTGCCAGCAGTTCTACTAGCAATCAGCCCCAGCATTTT. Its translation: CASSSTSNQPQHF.

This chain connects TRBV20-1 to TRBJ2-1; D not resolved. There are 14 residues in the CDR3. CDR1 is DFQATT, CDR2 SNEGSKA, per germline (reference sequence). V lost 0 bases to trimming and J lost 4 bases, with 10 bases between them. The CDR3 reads CSARDMGSYNEQFF. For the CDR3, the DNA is TGCAGTGCTAGAGATATGGGCAGTTACAATGAGCAGTTCTTC.

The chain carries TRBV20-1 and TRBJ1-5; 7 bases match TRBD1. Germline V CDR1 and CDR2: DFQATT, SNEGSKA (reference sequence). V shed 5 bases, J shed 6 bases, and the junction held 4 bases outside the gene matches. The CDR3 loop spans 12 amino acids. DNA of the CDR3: TGCAGTGCTGAGCAGGGGGTTCAGCCCCAGCATTTT. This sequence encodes CSAEQGVQPQHF.

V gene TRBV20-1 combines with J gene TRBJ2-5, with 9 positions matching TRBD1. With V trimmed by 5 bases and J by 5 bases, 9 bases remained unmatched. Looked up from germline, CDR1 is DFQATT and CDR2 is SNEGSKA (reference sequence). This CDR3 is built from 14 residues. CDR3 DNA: TGCAGTGCTTTTACAGGGGGCGGTCGCGAGACCCAGTACTTC. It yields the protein CSAFTGGGRETQYF.

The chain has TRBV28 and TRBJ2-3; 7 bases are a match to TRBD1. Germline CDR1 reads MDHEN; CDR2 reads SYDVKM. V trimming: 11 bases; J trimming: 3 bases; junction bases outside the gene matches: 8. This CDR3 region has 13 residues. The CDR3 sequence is CAGRVQGTDTQYF. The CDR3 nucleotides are TGTGCCGGACGGGTACAGGGGACAGATACGCAGTATTTT.

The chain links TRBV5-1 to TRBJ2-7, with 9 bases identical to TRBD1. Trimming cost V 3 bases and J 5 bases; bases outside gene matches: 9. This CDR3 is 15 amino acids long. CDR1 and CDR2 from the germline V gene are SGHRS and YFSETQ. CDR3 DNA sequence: TGCGCCAGCAGCTCCCTACGGACAGGGGATAACGAGCAGTACTTC. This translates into CASSSLRTGDNEQYF.

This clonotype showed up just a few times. This chain's CDR3 is CASSIARTYNEQFF. Written as DNA, the CDR3 is TGTGCCAGCAGCATAGCGAGGACCTACAATGAGCAGTTCTTC. V gene TRBV6-2 or TRBV6-3 combines with J gene TRBJ2-1, with D perhaps TRBD2 (5 bases). Trimming shortened V by 6 bases and J by 2 bases, and 11 bases separated the two germline ends. Germline assignment: CDR1 MNHEY and CDR2 SVGEGT. This CDR3 is built from 14 residues.

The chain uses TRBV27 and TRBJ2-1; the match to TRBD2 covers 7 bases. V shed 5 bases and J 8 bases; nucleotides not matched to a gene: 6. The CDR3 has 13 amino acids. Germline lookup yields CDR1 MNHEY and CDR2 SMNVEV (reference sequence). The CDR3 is CASSAGEKDEQFF. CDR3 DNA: TGTGCCAGCAGTGCGGGGGAGAAGGATGAGCAGTTCTTC.

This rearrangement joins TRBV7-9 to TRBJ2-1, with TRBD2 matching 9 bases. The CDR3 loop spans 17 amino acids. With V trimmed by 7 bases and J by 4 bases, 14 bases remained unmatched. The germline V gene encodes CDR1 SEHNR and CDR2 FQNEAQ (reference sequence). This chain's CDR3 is CASTSLAREGRYNEQFF. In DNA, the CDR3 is TGTGCCAGCACCTCTTTGGCGCGGGAGGGCCGGTACAATGAGCAGTTCTTC.